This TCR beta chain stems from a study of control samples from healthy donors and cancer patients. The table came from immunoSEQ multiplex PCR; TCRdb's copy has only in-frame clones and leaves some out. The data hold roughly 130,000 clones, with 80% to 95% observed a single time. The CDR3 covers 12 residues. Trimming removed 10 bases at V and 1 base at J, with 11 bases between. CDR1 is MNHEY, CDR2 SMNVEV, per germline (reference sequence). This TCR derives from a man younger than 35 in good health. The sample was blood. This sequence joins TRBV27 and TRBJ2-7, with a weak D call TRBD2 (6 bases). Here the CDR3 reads CATTGGSYEQYF. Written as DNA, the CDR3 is TGTGCCACCACCGGGGGTTCCTACGAGCAGTACTTC.